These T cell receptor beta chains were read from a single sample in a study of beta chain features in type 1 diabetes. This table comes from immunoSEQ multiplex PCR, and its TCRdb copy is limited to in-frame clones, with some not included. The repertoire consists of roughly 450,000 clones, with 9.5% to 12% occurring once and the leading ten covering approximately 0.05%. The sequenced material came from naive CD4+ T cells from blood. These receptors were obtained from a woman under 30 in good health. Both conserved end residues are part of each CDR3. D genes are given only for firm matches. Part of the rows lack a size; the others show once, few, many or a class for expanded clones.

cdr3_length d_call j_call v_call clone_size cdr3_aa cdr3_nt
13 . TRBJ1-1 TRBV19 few CASRRRVDTEAFF TGTGCCAGTAGAAGGAGGGTGGACACTGAAGCTTTCTTT
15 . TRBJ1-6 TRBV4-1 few CASSQQGGDNSPLHF TGCGCCAGCAGCCAGCAGGGAGGCGATAATTCACCCCTCCACTTT
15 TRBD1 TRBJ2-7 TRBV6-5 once CASSSSGTGEYEQYF TGTGCCAGCAGTTCCTCCGGGACAGGAGAATACGAGCAGTACTTC
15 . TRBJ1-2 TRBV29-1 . CSADPTMGVTYGYTF TGCAGCGCTGACCCTACGATGGGGGTAACCTATGGCTACACCTTC
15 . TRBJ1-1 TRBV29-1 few CSVEDRVSSNTEAFF TGCAGCGTTGAAGATCGAGTCAGTTCGAACACTGAAGCTTTCTTT
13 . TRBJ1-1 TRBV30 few CAWSVILLTEAFF TGTGCCTGGAGTGTAATTCTTTTAACTGAAGCTTTCTTT
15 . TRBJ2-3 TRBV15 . CATSRDGGFVSTQYF TGTGCCACCAGCAGAGATGGTGGTTTCGTGAGTACGCAGTATTTT
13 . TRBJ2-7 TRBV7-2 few CASSLVSTYEQYF TGTGCCAGCAGCTTAGTGTCTACCTACGAGCAGTACTTC
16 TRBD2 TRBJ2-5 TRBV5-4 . CASSSRIAGHGETQYF TGTGCCAGCAGCTCCAGGATAGCGGGGCACGGGGAGACCCAGTACTTC
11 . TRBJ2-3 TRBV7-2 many CASSTTDTQYF TGTGCCAGCAGCACCACAGATACGCAGTATTTT
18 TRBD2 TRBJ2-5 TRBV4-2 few CASSRRAGTSGGQETQYF TGTGCCAGCAGCCGGCGGGCCGGGACTAGCGGGGGCCAAGAGACCCAGTACTTC
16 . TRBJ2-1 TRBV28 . CASSFWVDRGGNEQFF TGTGCCAGCAGTTTTTGGGTGGACAGAGGAGGCAATGAGCAGTTCTTC
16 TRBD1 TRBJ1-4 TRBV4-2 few CASSQEVGTGDEKLFF TGTGCCAGCAGCCAAGAAGTCGGGACAGGGGATGAAAAACTGTTTTTT
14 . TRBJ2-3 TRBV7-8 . CASSLTIHADTQYF TGTGCCAGCAGCTTAACTATTCACGCAGATACGCAGTATTTT
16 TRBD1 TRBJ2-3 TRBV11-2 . CASSLILGTGSDTQYF TGTGCCAGCAGCCTAATCCTTGGGACAGGATCAGATACGCAGTATTTT
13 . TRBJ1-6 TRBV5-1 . CASSLGDNSPLHF TGCGCCAGCAGCTTGGGGGACAATTCACCCCTCCACTTT
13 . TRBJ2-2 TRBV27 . CASSFTGFGELFF TGTGCCAGCAGTTTTACAGGGTTCGGGGAGCTGTTTTTT
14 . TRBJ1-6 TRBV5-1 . CASSLGQHNSPLHF TGCGCCAGCAGCTTGGGACAGCATAATTCACCCCTCCACTTT
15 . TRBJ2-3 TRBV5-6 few CASSLATRYTDTQYF TGTGCCAGCAGCTTAGCTACTCGATACACAGATACGCAGTATTTT
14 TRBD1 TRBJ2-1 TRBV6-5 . CAIRTGYGDNEQFF TGTGCCATCAGGACAGGGTATGGAGACAATGAGCAGTTCTTC
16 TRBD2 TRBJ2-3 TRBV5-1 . CASSLTSGARVDTQYF TGCGCCAGCAGCTTGACTAGCGGGGCGCGGGTAGATACGCAGTATTTT
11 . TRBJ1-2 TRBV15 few CATSRDGGYTF TGTGCCACCAGCAGAGACGGTGGCTACACCTTC
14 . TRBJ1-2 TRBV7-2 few CASAVNAANYGYTF TGTGCCAGCGCGGTAAACGCAGCTAACTATGGCTACACCTTC
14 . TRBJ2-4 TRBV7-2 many CASSLGLLENIQYF TGTGCCAGCAGCTTAGGACTGCTGGAAAACATTCAGTACTTC
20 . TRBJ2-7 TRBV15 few CATSRARLQGPRVGAYEQYF TGTGCCACCAGCAGAGCCCGGTTACAGGGCCCGCGAGTAGGGGCCTACGAGCAGTACTTC
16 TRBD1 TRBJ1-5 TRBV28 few CASSLWGQGIHQPQHF TGTGCCAGCAGTTTATGGGGACAGGGCATTCATCAGCCCCAGCATTTT
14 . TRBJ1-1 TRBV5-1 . CASSLLAVNTEAFF TGCGCCAGCAGCTTGTTAGCGGTGAACACTGAAGCTTTCTTT
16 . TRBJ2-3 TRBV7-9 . CASSSRPQFGTDTQYF TGTGCCAGCAGCTCCCGACCTCAATTTGGTACAGATACGCAGTATTTT
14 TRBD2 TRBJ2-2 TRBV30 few CASQREEGTGELFF TGTGCCTCACAGCGGGAAGAGGGCACCGGGGAGCTGTTTTTT
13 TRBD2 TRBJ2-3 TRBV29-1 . CSANGLGGDTQYF TGCAGCGCCAACGGGCTGGGGGGGGATACGCAGTATTTT
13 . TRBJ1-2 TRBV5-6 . CASSPTGNYGYTF TGTGCCAGCAGTCCAACAGGGAACTATGGCTACACCTTC
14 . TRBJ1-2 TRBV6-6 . CATRESAGQYGYTF TGTGCCACCCGTGAGTCGGCAGGACAATATGGCTACACCTTC
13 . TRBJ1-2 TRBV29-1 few CSVEERGRYGYTF TGCAGCGTTGAAGAACGGGGCCGCTATGGCTACACCTTC
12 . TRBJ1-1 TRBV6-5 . CASSYKNTEAFF TGTGCCAGCAGTTATAAGAACACTGAAGCTTTCTTT
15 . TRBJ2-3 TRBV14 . CASSRRLVNTDTQYF TGTGCCAGCAGCCGCAGACTAGTGAACACAGATACGCAGTATTTT
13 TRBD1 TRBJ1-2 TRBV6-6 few CASSYAGGGGYTF TGTGCCAGCAGTTACGCAGGGGGCGGTGGCTACACCTTC
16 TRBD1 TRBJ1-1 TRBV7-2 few CASSLPLVRGGGEAFF TGTGCCAGCAGCTTACCCCTAGTACGAGGGGGCGGTGAAGCTTTCTTT
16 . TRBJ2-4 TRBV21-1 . CASSRRTARAKNIQYF TGTGCCAGCAGCCGACGGACAGCAAGAGCCAAAAACATTCAGTACTTC
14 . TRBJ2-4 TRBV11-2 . CASSRGGTKNIQYF TGTGCCAGCAGTCGAGGGGGGACCAAAAACATTCAGTACTTC
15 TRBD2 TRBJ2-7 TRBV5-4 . CASSLKTSGDYEQYF TGTGCCAGCAGCCTTAAGACTAGCGGGGACTACGAGCAGTACTTC
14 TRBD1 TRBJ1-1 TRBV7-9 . CASSSPGQFYEAFF TGTGCCAGCAGCTCCCCGGGACAGTTTTATGAAGCTTTCTTT
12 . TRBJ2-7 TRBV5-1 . CASSQGSYEQYF TGCGCCAGCAGTCAGGGCTCCTACGAGCAGTACTTC
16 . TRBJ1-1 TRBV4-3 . CASSQDSPQKNTEAFF TGCGCCAGCAGCCAAGATTCGCCCCAGAAGAACACTGAAGCTTTCTTT
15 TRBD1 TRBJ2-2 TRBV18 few CASSPGTGHTGELFF TGTGCCAGCTCACCCGGGACAGGTCACACCGGGGAGCTGTTTTTT
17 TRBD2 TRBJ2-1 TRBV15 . CATSRDRKREEVDEQFF TGTGCCACCAGCAGAGATAGAAAGCGGGAGGAAGTAGATGAGCAGTTCTTC